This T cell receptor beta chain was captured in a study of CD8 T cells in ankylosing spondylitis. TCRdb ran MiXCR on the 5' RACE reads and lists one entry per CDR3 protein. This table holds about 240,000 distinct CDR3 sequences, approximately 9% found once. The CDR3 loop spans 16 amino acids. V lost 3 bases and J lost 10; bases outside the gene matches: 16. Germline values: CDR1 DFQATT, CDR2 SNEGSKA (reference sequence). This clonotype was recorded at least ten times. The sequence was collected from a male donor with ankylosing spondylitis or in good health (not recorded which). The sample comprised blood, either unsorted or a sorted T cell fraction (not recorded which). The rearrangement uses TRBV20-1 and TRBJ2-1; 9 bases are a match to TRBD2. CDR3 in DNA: TGCAGTGCTAGGATCCAGGGGCGCGGGGGGGCAAGAGAGCAGTTCTTC. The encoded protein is CSARIQGRGGAREQFF.